The present T cell receptor (beta chain) was sequenced within a study of blood T cell repertoires in COVID-19. On the study more broadly: Samples taken during acute and convalescent COVID-19 were collected in the United States, Italy and Spain.

CDR1 and CDR2 from the germline V gene are MNHEY and SVGAGI. V dropped 2 bases and J dropped 13; count of bases not matched to a gene: 8. The CDR3 covers 14 residues. This clone was seen only once. Authors' data handling: Researchers report that nucleated cell counts were estimated from reference gene primer amplification. Only in-frame clones appear in the TCRdb table, and some are missing; sequencing was by immunoSEQ multiplex PCR. V, J and clone size reflect that table, while D and trimming were determined from the DNA. The sample holds over 300,000 clones, about 90% seen once. V is TRBV6-5 and J is TRBJ1-4, with 9 bases fitting TRBD1. The sample comprised peripheral blood. The TCR originated in a man between 18 and 35 years old who had recovered from COVID-19. The CDR3 region has the DNA TGTGCCAGCAGTTACCTTGAGCCGGGACAGGGACTGTTTTTT. It specifies CASSYLEPGQGLFF.